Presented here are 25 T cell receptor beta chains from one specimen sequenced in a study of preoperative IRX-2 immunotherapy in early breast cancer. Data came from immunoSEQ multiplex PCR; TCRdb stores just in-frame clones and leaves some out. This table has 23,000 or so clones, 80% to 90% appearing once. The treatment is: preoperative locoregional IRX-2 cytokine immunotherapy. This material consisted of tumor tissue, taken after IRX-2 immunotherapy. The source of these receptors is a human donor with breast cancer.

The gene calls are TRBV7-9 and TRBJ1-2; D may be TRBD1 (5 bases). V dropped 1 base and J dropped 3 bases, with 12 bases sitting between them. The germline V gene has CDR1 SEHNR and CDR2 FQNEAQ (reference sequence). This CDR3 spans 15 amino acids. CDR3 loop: CASSLGVAGHYGYTF. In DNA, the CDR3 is TGTGCCAGCAGCTTAGGGGTGGCAGGGCACTATGGCTACACCTTC.

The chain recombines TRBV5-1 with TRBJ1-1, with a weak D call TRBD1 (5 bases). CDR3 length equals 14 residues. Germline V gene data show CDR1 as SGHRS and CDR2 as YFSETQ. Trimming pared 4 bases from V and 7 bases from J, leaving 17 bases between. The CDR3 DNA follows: TGCGCCAGCAGCCCGTTCGGGAGTACAGGTGAAGCTTTCTTT. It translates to CASSPFGSTGEAFF.

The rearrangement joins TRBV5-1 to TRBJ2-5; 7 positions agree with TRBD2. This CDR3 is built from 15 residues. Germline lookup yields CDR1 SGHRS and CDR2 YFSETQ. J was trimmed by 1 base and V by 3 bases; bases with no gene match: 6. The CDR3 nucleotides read TGCGCCAGCAGCTCAGCGGGGTGGATCCAAGAGACCCAGTACTTC. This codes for CASSSAGWIQETQYF.

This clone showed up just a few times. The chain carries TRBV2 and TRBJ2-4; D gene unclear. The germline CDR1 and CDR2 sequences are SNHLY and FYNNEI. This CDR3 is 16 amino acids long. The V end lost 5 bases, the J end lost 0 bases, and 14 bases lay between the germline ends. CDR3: CASSPSTSTAKNIQYF. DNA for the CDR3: TGTGCCAGCAGTCCTTCGACGTCTACAGCCAAAAACATTCAGTACTTC.

The CDR3, as DNA: TGCGCCAGCAGCCCCCGACAGGATCTCACCGGGGAGCTGTTTTTT. As protein: CASSPRQDLTGELFF. The chain links TRBV5-1 to TRBJ2-2; tentative D call: TRBD1 (6 bases). CDR1 is SGHRS, CDR2 YFSETQ, per germline. CDR3 size: 15 residues. V was cut by 4 bases and J by 4 bases, with 14 bases left in between.

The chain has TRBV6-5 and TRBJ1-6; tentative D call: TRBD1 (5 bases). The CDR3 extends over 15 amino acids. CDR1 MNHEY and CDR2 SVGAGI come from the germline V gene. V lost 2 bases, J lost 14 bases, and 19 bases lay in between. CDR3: CASSYDGTSVMALHF. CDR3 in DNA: TGTGCCAGCAGTTACGACGGGACCTCCGTGATGGCCCTCCACTTT.

The CDR3 sequence is CASSFRGSGELFF. CDR3 nucleotide sequence: TGTGCCAGCAGCTTCAGGGGTTCCGGGGAGCTGTTTTTT. The chain combines TRBV7-2 with TRBJ2-2; a possible D gene is TRBD1 (6 bases). The germline V gene encodes CDR1 SGHTA and CDR2 FQGNSA. The CDR3 extends over 13 amino acids. V gave up 3 bases and J gave up 6 bases, with 8 bases separating them.

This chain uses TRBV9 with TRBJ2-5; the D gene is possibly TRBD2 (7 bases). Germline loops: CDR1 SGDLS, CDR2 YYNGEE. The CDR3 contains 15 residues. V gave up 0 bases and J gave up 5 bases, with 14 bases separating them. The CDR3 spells CASSVGLGGPETQYF. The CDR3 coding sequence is TGTGCCAGCAGCGTAGGGCTCGGGGGGCCGGAGACCCAGTACTTC.

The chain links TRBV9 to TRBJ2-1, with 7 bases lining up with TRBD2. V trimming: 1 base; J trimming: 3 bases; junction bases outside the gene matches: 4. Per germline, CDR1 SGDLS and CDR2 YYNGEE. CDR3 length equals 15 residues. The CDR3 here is CASSVSGLGYNEQFF. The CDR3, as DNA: TGTGCCAGCAGCGTATCCGGACTAGGCTACAATGAGCAGTTCTTC.

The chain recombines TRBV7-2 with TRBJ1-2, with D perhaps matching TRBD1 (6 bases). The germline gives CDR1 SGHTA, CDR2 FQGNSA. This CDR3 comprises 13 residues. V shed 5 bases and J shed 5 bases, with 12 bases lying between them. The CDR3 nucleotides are TGTGCCAGCAGCCCAACAGGGATATATGGCTACACCTTC. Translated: CASSPTGIYGYTF. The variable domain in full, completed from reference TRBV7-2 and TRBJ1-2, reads GAGVSQSPSNKVTEKGKDVELRCDPISGHTALYWYRQSLGQGLEFLIYFQGNSAPDKSGLPSDRFSAERTGGSVSTLTIQRTQQEDSAVYLCASSPTGIYGYTFGSGTRLTVV.

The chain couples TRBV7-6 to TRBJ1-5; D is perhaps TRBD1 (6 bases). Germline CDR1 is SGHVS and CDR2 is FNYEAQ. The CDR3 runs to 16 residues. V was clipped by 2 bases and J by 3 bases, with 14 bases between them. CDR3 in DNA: TGTGCCAGCAGCTTAACCGCAGGACAGTACAATCAGCCCCAGCATTTT. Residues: CASSLTAGQYNQPQHF.

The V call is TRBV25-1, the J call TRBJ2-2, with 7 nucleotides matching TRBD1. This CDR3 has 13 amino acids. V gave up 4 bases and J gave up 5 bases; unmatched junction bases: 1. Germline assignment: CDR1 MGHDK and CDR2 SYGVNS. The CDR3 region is CASSVTGTGELFF. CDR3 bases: TGTGCCAGCAGTGTGACAGGGACCGGGGAGCTGTTTTTT.

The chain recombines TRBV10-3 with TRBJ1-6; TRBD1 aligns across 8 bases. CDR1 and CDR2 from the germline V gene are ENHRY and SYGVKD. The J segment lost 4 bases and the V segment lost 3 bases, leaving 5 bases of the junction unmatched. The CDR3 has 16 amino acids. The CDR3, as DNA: TGTGCCATCAGTGACAGGGGGCCCGGATATAATTCACCCCTCCACTTT. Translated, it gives CAISDRGPGYNSPLHF.

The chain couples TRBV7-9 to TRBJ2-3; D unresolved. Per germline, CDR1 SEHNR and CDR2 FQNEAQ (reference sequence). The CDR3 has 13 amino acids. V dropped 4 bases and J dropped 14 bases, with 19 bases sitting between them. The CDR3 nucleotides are TGTGCCAGCAGCTCCCTACCGCCTAATTTCCTGTATTTT. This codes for CASSSLPPNFLYF. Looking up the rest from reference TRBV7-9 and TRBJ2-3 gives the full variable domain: DTGVSQNPRHKITKRGQNVTFRCDPISEHNRLYWYRQTLGQGPEFLTYFQNEAQLEKSRLLSDRFSAERPKGSFSTLEIQRTEQGDSAMYLCASSSLPPNFLYFGPGTRLTVL.

CDR3 region: CASRSSGAGTGELFF. The CDR3 DNA follows: TGTGCCAGCAGATCGAGCGGGGCTGGCACCGGGGAGCTGTTTTTT. This sequence joins TRBV28 and TRBJ2-2; 7 nucleotides agree with TRBD2. V dropped 6 bases and J dropped 4; count of bases not matched to a gene: 8. This CDR3 spans 15 amino acids. Looked up from germline, CDR1 is MDHEN and CDR2 is SYDVKM.

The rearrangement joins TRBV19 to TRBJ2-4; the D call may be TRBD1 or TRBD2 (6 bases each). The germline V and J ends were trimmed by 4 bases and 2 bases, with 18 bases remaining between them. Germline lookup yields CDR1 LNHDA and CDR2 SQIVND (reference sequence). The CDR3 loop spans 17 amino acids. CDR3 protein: CASSTYEGGNTKNIQYF. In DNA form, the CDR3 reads TGTGCCAGTAGTACATACGAGGGGGGCAATACCAAAAACATTCAGTACTTC.

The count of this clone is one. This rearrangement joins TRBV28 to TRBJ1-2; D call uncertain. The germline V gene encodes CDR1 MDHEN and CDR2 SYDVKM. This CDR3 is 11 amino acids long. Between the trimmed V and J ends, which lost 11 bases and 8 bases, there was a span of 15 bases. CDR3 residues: CAVRPLFGYTF. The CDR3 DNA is TGTGCCGTGAGGCCCCTCTTCGGCTACACCTTC.

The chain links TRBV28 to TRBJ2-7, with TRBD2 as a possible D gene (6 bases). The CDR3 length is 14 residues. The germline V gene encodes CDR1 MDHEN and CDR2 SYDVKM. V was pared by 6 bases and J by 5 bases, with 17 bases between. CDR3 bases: TGTGCCAGCAGCGGGGGTCAGGCGCGGAACGAGCAGTACTTC. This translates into CASSGGQARNEQYF.

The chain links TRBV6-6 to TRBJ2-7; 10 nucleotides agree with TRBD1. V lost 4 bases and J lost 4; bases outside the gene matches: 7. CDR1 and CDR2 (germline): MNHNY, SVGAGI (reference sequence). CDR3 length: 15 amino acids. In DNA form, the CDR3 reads TGTGCCAGCAGTTCTTCCGGGACAGGGGTTTACGAGCAGTACTTC. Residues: CASSSSGTGVYEQYF.

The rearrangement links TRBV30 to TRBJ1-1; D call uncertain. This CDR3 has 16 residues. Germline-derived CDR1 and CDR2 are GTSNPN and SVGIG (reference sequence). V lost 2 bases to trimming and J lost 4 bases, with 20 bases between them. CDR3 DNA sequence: TGTGCCTGGAGTAAGAGGCTGGGCGCCGGACGCACTGAAGCTTTCTTT. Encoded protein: CAWSKRLGAGRTEAFF.

The CDR3 nucleotides read TGCGCCAGCAGCGAGGGACAGGCCAGGGACAATGAGCAGTTCTTC. As protein: CASSEGQARDNEQFF. The rearrangement uses TRBV10-1 and TRBJ2-1; 8 positions match TRBD1. Germline values: CDR1 WNHNN, CDR2 SYGVQD (reference sequence). The CDR3 is 15 amino acids. V shed 6 bases and J 5 bases; nucleotides not matched to a gene: 9.

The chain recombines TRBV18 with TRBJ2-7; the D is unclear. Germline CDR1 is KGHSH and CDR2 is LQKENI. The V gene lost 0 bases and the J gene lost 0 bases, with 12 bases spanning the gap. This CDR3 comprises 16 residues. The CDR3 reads CASSPPNALSSYEQYF. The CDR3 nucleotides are TGTGCCAGCTCACCACCTAACGCCCTGAGCTCCTACGAGCAGTACTTC.

CDR3 coding DNA: TGTGCCTGGAGTGCCCCCCCCCGACTAGCGGCCACCTACGAGCAGTACTTC. This sequence encodes CAWSAPPRLAATYEQYF. This rearrangement joins TRBV30 to TRBJ2-5, with 9 bases fitting TRBD2. The end of the DNA is better explained by TRBJ2-7, so the J call may be wrong. Germline V gene data show CDR1 as GTSNPN and CDR2 as SVGIG (reference sequence). The CDR3 length is 17 residues.

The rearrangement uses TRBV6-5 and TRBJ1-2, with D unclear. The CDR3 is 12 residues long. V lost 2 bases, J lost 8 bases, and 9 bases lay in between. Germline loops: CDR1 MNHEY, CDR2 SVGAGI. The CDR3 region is CASSYVGEGYTF. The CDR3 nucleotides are TGTGCCAGCAGTTACGTTGGGGAGGGCTACACCTTC.

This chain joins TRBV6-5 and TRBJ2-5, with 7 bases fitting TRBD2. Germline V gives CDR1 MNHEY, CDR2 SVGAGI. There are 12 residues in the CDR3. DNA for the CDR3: TGTGCAGCGGGGCGGAACCAAGAGACCCAGTACTTC. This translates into CAAGRNQETQYF.